These 18 T cell receptor beta chains were all obtained from the same sample, sequenced in a study of T cells in Graves' hyperthyroidism and ophthalmopathy. RNA transcripts yielded amplified TCR beta CDR3 regions. Primed by the HTBI set, a first-round RT-PCR was run on the TCR CDR3. TCRdb recomputed calls from the multiplex PCR reads with MiXCR, one row per CDR3 protein. The data contain 500,000 to 600,000 distinct CDR3 sequences, around 50% of them singletons. Sequencing was performed on peripheral blood or thyroid tissue (not recorded which). Receptors originate from an adult woman with Graves' disease, either hyperthyroidism or ophthalmopathy (not recorded which).

A note on this clonotype: A junction boundary mismatches the germline segment, possibly from a read error. This chain links TRBV2 with TRBJ2-7, with TRBD2 identical over 11 bases. The CDR3 is made up of 11 amino acids. Germline loops: CDR1 SNHLY, CDR2 FYNNEI. The CDR3 DNA is TGCGCCAGCGGGACTAGCGGTGAGCAGTACTTC. Translating it yields CASGTSGEQYF.

This clonotype appeared a few times. This sequence joins TRBV4-1 and TRBJ2-2, with 12 bases identical to TRBD2. The CDR3 covers 15 residues. After removal of 6 bases from V and 7 bases from J, the junction contained 6 bases not matched to a gene. Germline CDR1 MGHRA, CDR2 YSYEKL. The CDR3 DNA follows: TGCGCCAGCAGTCGGACTAGCGGGAAGGACGGGGAGCTGTTTTTT. Encoded protein: CASSRTSGKDGELFF.

As for this clonotype: One end of the junction fails to match germline, which may point to a read error. The CDR3 loop is CAVSESRDLKGAFF. The DNA for the CDR3 is TGTGCCGTCAGTGAGTCCCGGGACCTTAAGGGGGCTTTCTTT. The V gene is TRBV10-3, the J gene TRBJ1-1; possible D gene TRBD1, 5 bases. This CDR3 comprises 14 residues. Germline V CDR1 and CDR2: ENHRY, SYGVKD.

The chain has TRBV29-1 and TRBJ1-5; a possible D gene is TRBD1 (6 bases). This CDR3 spans 13 amino acids. The germline V gene encodes CDR1 SQVTM and CDR2 ANQGSEA. V lost 6 bases and J lost 3, with 12 bases in between. CDR3 nucleotides: TGCAGCGTCGCGGACAGTGACAATCAGCCCCAGCATTTT. Protein: CSVADSDNQPQHF.

On this clonotype itself: The junction departs from the called germline gene at one end, perhaps through a read error. The chain combines TRBV10-3 with TRBJ2-5; 8 nucleotides match TRBD1. The CDR3 extends over 11 amino acids. Germline V CDR1 and CDR2: ENHRY, SYGVKD. The DNA of the CDR3 is TGTGCCAGCAGTTCGACAGGGGCCTCGTACTTC. The encoded protein is CASSSTGASYF.

This clonotype was picked up a small number of times. A much larger clone lies one base from this, so it may be a read error. This chain connects TRBV7-2 to TRBJ2-7, with 10 bases matching TRBD2. The CDR3 totals 15 residues. Trimming cost V 7 bases and J 4 bases; bases outside gene matches: 10. Looked up from germline, CDR1 is SGHTA and CDR2 is FQGNSA. In DNA, the CDR3 is TGTGCCAGCACCCTTTCGGCTAGCGGGAGTTACGAGCAGTACTTC. This translates into CASTLSASGSYEQYF.

This clonotype was recorded many times. The CDR3 DNA follows: TGCAGTGCCAACGATTGGACCCTCGGGAATTCACCCCTCCACTTT. Translated, it gives CSANDWTLGNSPLHF. The chain employs TRBV20-1 and TRBJ1-6, with unresolved D. The CDR3 is made up of 15 amino acids. The V gene's germline CDR1 is DFQATT and CDR2 SNEGSKA (reference sequence). V lost 6 bases to trimming and J lost 7 bases, with 19 bases between them.

This chain connects TRBV29-1 to TRBJ2-7; the D is unclear. CDR1 SQVTM and CDR2 ANQGSEA come from the germline V gene. Trimming cost V 1 base and J 4 bases, with 8 bases left between them. This CDR3 contains 12 residues. CDR3 bases: TGCAGCGTTGAAGGGGCTTTGTACGAGCAGTACTTC. This gives the protein CSVEGALYEQYF.

This clonotype was seen at least ten times. The CDR3 sequence is CASSVVGSLTGELFF. The CDR3 bases are TGTGCCAGCAGCGTAGTTGGGTCCTTGACCGGGGAGCTGTTTTTT. This chain connects TRBV7-9 to TRBJ2-2; D is ambiguous. Germline V gene lookup returns CDR1 SEHNR and CDR2 FQNEAQ (reference sequence). V was clipped by 5 bases and J by 5 bases, with 15 bases between them. There are 15 residues in the CDR3.

The rearrangement uses TRBV10-2 and TRBJ2-7, with 14 bases matching TRBD2. The CDR3 length is 18 residues. V was clipped by 6 bases and J by 4 bases; unmatched bases: 14. CDR1 WSHSY and CDR2 SAAADI come from the germline V gene. The CDR3 DNA follows: TGCGCCAGCAGATCCAGACTAGCGGGAGGGAAAGCTGGATACGAGCAGTACTTC. This translates into CASRSRLAGGKAGYEQYF.

This chain connects TRBV7-8 to TRBJ1-6, with TRBD1 identical over 7 bases. The CDR3 contains 14 residues. The germline CDR1 and CDR2 sequences are SGHVS and FQNEAQ. Unmatched junction bases numbered 8, after V lost 7 bases and J lost 8 bases. CDR3 sequence: CASNLGQGDSPLHF. The DNA of the CDR3 is TGTGCCAGCAACTTGGGTCAGGGGGATTCACCCCTCCACTTT.

Concerning this clonotype itself: At one end, the junction sequence differs from germline, possibly due to a read error. V and J are TRBV20-1 and TRBJ2-5; no clear D. The CDR3 sequence is 9 residues long. Per germline, CDR1 DFQATT and CDR2 SNEGSKA (reference sequence). For the CDR3, the DNA is TGCAGTGCTAGATCGATCCAGGACTTC. Amino acids: CSARSIQDF.

The V and J genes are TRBV7-9 and TRBJ2-2; either TRBD1 or TRBD2 may fit D (5 bases each). V was cut by 4 bases and J by 5 bases, with 11 bases left in between. Germline CDR1 and CDR2: SEHNR and FQNEAQ (reference sequence). The CDR3 is 14 residues long. The CDR3 spells CASSSEGSTGELFF. In DNA, the CDR3 is TGTGCCAGCAGCTCCGAGGGGAGTACCGGGGAGCTGTTTTTT.

The chain couples TRBV28 to TRBJ1-6; D perhaps matches TRBD1 (5 bases). Trimming removed 7 bases at V and 9 bases at J, with 10 bases between. CDR1 is MDHEN and CDR2 is SYDVKM in the germline V gene. This CDR3 spans 12 amino acids. The CDR3 protein is CASKGQGSPLHF. CDR3 nucleotides: TGTGCCAGCAAAGGGCAGGGTTCACCCCTCCACTTT.

The chain has TRBV7-9 and TRBJ2-5; a possible D gene is TRBD1 (5 bases). V dropped 5 bases and J dropped 5 bases, with 9 bases sitting between them. The CDR3 sequence is 12 residues long. CDR1 SEHNR and CDR2 FQNEAQ come from the germline V gene (reference sequence). The CDR3 DNA sequence: TGTGCCAGCAGCGTACCAGGGGAGACCCAGTACTTC. Translation gives CASSVPGETQYF. The full variable domain, its missing parts supplied by reference TRBV7-9 and TRBJ2-5, is DTGVSQNPRHKITKRGQNVTFRCDPISEHNRLYWYRQTLGQGPEFLTYFQNEAQLEKSRLLSDRFSAERPKGSFSTLEIQRTEQGDSAMYLCASSVPGETQYFGPGTRLLVL.

This clonotype was seen ten or more times. V usage is TRBV7-6 and J usage is TRBJ1-4; the D gene is possibly TRBD1 (6 bases). Trimming pared 4 bases from V and 8 bases from J, leaving 17 bases between. Germline V gives CDR1 SGHVS, CDR2 FNYEAQ. The CDR3 loop spans 15 amino acids. The CDR3 reads CASSSQQGAGEKLFF. The CDR3 region has the DNA TGTGCCAGCAGCTCTCAACAGGGTGCGGGGGAAAAACTGTTTTTT.

This clonotype was found many times. The V call is TRBV20-1, the J call TRBJ2-5, with a possible D match to TRBD2 (6 bases). The CDR3 has 13 residues. V shed 5 bases and J shed 1 base, with 11 bases lying between them. The germline V gene encodes CDR1 DFQATT and CDR2 SNEGSKA (reference sequence). This CDR3 is CSAPLGGQETQYF. CDR3 coding DNA: TGCAGTGCTCCCTTGGGGGGCCAAGAGACCCAGTACTTC.

The chain couples TRBV29-1 to TRBJ2-7; 7 nucleotides agree with TRBD2. This CDR3 has 10 residues. J gave up 6 bases and V 8 bases, and 4 bases lay outside the gene matches. The germline V gene encodes CDR1 SQVTM and CDR2 ANQGSEA. The CDR3 sequence: CSLGEGEQYF. The CDR3 DNA is TGCAGCTTAGGGGAGGGCGAGCAGTACTTC.